A selection of T cell receptor beta chains follows, all from one sample in a study of cytomegalovirus exposure and HLA in healthy donors. TCRdb keeps only in-frame clones here, not all; method: immunoSEQ multiplex PCR. This table holds around 260,000 clones, about four fifths found once. Sample: PBMCs. These receptors originate from a girl aged 2 to 9 in good health and CMV-seronegative. CDR3s include the opening cysteine and the closing phenylalanine or tryptophan. Each record gives: J gene, D gene, clone size, V gene, CDR3 DNA, CDR3 protein. A D gene is named only where the DNA matches it firmly. Expanded clones are given a class, and other clones once, few, many or no size at all.

J gene: TRBJ2-3
D gene: TRBD2
clone size: -
V gene: TRBV9
CDR3 DNA: TGTGCCAGCAGCTCCCCGACTAGCCCGGATACGCAGTATTTT
CDR3 protein: CASSSPTSPDTQYF

J gene: TRBJ2-5
D gene: TRBD2
clone size: -
V gene: TRBV28
CDR3 DNA: TGTGCCAGCAGTCCCTCGCAGCGGGGTCTTGAAGAGACCCAGTACTTC
CDR3 protein: CASSPSQRGLEETQYF

J gene: TRBJ1-2
D gene: -
clone size: -
V gene: TRBV6-5
CDR3 DNA: TGTGCCAGCAGTTACTCGATATCACCGCCGCGGGGCTACACCTTC
CDR3 protein: CASSYSISPPRGYTF

J gene: TRBJ2-1
D gene: -
clone size: -
V gene: TRBV19
CDR3 DNA: TGTGCCAGTAGTATAGACCCTCATGACAGGCTCCGGAGCTCCTACAATGAGCAGTTCTTC
CDR3 protein: CASSIDPHDRLRSSYNEQFF

J gene: TRBJ1-2
D gene: -
clone size: few
V gene: TRBV9
CDR3 DNA: TGTGCCAGCAGCTTCGACCGGGACACAACGCGGGGCTACACCTTC
CDR3 protein: CASSFDRDTTRGYTF

J gene: TRBJ1-2
D gene: TRBD1
clone size: -
V gene: TRBV4-2
CDR3 DNA: TGTGCCAGCAGCCAAGGACAGGGGAGGTATGGCTACACCTTC
CDR3 protein: CASSQGQGRYGYTF

J gene: TRBJ2-5
D gene: -
clone size: -
V gene: TRBV5-1
CDR3 DNA: TGCGCCAGCAGCACCTGGGGGCAGGAAGAGACCCAGTACTTC
CDR3 protein: CASSTWGQEETQYF

J gene: TRBJ1-2
D gene: -
clone size: -
V gene: TRBV5-4
CDR3 DNA: TGTGCCAGCAGTCCGCTCGGAGCAGATGGCTACACCTTC
CDR3 protein: CASSPLGADGYTF

J gene: TRBJ2-3
D gene: TRBD2
clone size: -
V gene: TRBV6-6
CDR3 DNA: TGTGCCAGCGGGTCGGGGGGTAGCACAGATACGCAGTATTTT
CDR3 protein: CASGSGGSTDTQYF

J gene: TRBJ2-5
D gene: -
clone size: -
V gene: TRBV29-1
CDR3 DNA: TGCAGCGTTGAAGGGGGACAAGGGGAGACCCAGTACTTC
CDR3 protein: CSVEGGQGETQYF

J gene: TRBJ2-2
D gene: TRBD2
clone size: -
V gene: TRBV6-6
CDR3 DNA: TGTGCCCACCTAGCGGGAGGGGACACCGGGGAGCTGTTTTTT
CDR3 protein: CAHLAGGDTGELFF

J gene: TRBJ2-7
D gene: -
clone size: -
V gene: TRBV6-5
CDR3 DNA: TGTGCCAGCAGTTACAGTAGGGGTCTTGGCGAGCAGTACTTC
CDR3 protein: CASSYSRGLGEQYF

J gene: TRBJ2-3
D gene: TRBD2
clone size: once
V gene: TRBV5-1
CDR3 DNA: TGCGCCAGCAGCTTGGTCGGCGGGAGGGGCACAGATACGCAGTATTTT
CDR3 protein: CASSLVGGRGTDTQYF

J gene: TRBJ1-5
D gene: TRBD1
clone size: -
V gene: TRBV7-9
CDR3 DNA: TGTGCCAGCAGCTTGGGGACAGGGACCCGCAATCAGCCCCAGCATTTT
CDR3 protein: CASSLGTGTRNQPQHF

J gene: TRBJ2-5
D gene: TRBD2
clone size: -
V gene: TRBV9
CDR3 DNA: TGTGCCAGCAGCGAGAGGACTAGCGGGACCCAGTACTTC
CDR3 protein: CASSERTSGTQYF

J gene: TRBJ2-3
D gene: TRBD1
clone size: -
V gene: TRBV28
CDR3 DNA: TGTGCCAGCAGAACTCGGACAGGGAGTAGGGATACGCAGTATTTT
CDR3 protein: CASRTRTGSRDTQYF

J gene: TRBJ2-4
D gene: -
clone size: -
V gene: TRBV5-6
CDR3 DNA: TGTGCCAGCAGCTTGAGGGGGTCCCGGGGAGCCAAAAACATTCAGTACTTC
CDR3 protein: CASSLRGSRGAKNIQYF

J gene: TRBJ2-7
D gene: -
clone size: -
V gene: TRBV7-3
CDR3 DNA: TGTGCCAGCAGCCCAAACGGGGGAGCGAGCTACGAGCAGTACTTC
CDR3 protein: CASSPNGGASYEQYF

J gene: TRBJ2-7
D gene: -
clone size: -
V gene: TRBV5-5
CDR3 DNA: TGTGCCAGCAGAACTGTCGTAACAGGCTACGAGCAGTACTTC
CDR3 protein: CASRTVVTGYEQYF

J gene: TRBJ1-5
D gene: -
clone size: -
V gene: TRBV5-1
CDR3 DNA: TGCGCCAGCAGCTTGTCGGGTAGCAATCAGCCCCAGCATTTT
CDR3 protein: CASSLSGSNQPQHF

J gene: TRBJ1-1
D gene: -
clone size: once
V gene: TRBV4-1
CDR3 DNA: TGCGCCAGCACCTCACAAGCAGGGATTGGGAACACTGAAGCTTTCTTT
CDR3 protein: CASTSQAGIGNTEAFF

J gene: TRBJ1-6
D gene: -
clone size: -
V gene: TRBV30
CDR3 DNA: TGTGCCTGGAGTAGGGGGGGGACTAAAAATTCACCCCTCCACTTT
CDR3 protein: CAWSRGGTKNSPLHF

J gene: TRBJ1-3
D gene: TRBD1
clone size: -
V gene: TRBV2
CDR3 DNA: TGTGCCAGCAGCTTAGACAGGGGGCGGAACACCATATATTTT
CDR3 protein: CASSLDRGRNTIYF

J gene: TRBJ2-1
D gene: TRBD2
clone size: -
V gene: TRBV15
CDR3 DNA: TGTGCCACCAGGGGGCTAGCGGGCTCCTACAATGAGCAGTTCTTC
CDR3 protein: CATRGLAGSYNEQFF

J gene: TRBJ2-2
D gene: TRBD2
clone size: -
V gene: TRBV5-1
CDR3 DNA: TGCGCCAGCAGCTTGAGGATAGCGGGAGGTTACACCGGGGAGCTGTTTTTT
CDR3 protein: CASSLRIAGGYTGELFF

J gene: TRBJ2-7
D gene: -
clone size: -
V gene: TRBV28
CDR3 DNA: TGTGCCAGCAGTTTCCATCGGAGCGTTCCCGAGCAGTACTTC
CDR3 protein: CASSFHRSVPEQYF

J gene: TRBJ1-3
D gene: -
clone size: -
V gene: TRBV15
CDR3 DNA: TGTGCCACCAGCAGAGGGGCAAACTCTGGAAACACCATATATTTT
CDR3 protein: CATSRGANSGNTIYF

J gene: TRBJ1-4
D gene: -
clone size: -
V gene: TRBV6-5
CDR3 DNA: TGTGCCAGCAGTTACTCCGGGACACAATCGCGGCTGTTTTTT
CDR3 protein: CASSYSGTQSRLFF

J gene: TRBJ2-7
D gene: TRBD2
clone size: -
V gene: TRBV2
CDR3 DNA: TGTGCCAGCAGTGAATCGGCGGGAGGGCCATACGAGCAGTACTTC
CDR3 protein: CASSESAGGPYEQYF

J gene: TRBJ2-7
D gene: -
clone size: -
V gene: TRBV7-6
CDR3 DNA: TGTGCCAGCAGCTTAGCGCGGGACGGGTCCTACGAGCAGTACTTC
CDR3 protein: CASSLARDGSYEQYF

J gene: TRBJ2-3
D gene: TRBD1
clone size: -
V gene: TRBV6-1
CDR3 DNA: TGTGCCAGCAGTAAGACAGGGAAAAACACAGATACGCAGTATTTT
CDR3 protein: CASSKTGKNTDTQYF

J gene: TRBJ1-4
D gene: TRBD1
clone size: -
V gene: TRBV7-9
CDR3 DNA: TGTGCCAGCAGCCGGGACAGGGGAAATGAAAAACTGTTTTTT
CDR3 protein: CASSRDRGNEKLFF

J gene: TRBJ2-1
D gene: TRBD2
clone size: -
V gene: TRBV19
CDR3 DNA: TGTGCCAGTAGGATCACTAGCGGGGGGTCTAATGAGCAGTTCTTC
CDR3 protein: CASRITSGGSNEQFF

J gene: TRBJ1-2
D gene: -
clone size: -
V gene: TRBV6-1
CDR3 DNA: TGTGCCAGCAGTGATGTTATCTATGGCTACACCTTC
CDR3 protein: CASSDVIYGYTF

J gene: TRBJ1-3
D gene: TRBD1
clone size: -
V gene: TRBV4-1
CDR3 DNA: TGCGCCAGCAGCCCGCCTGACAGGGGGACTGGAAACACCATATATTTT
CDR3 protein: CASSPPDRGTGNTIYF

J gene: TRBJ2-1
D gene: TRBD2
clone size: -
V gene: TRBV4-1
CDR3 DNA: TGCGCCAGCAGCCCCCCGGGGACTATTTACAATGAGCAGTTCTTC
CDR3 protein: CASSPPGTIYNEQFF

J gene: TRBJ2-3
D gene: -
clone size: -
V gene: TRBV27
CDR3 DNA: TGTGCCAGCAGCCCAGTTGCAGATACGCAGTATTTT
CDR3 protein: CASSPVADTQYF

J gene: TRBJ2-3
D gene: TRBD2
clone size: once
V gene: TRBV5-1
CDR3 DNA: TGCGCCAGCAGCCGCTGGACTAGCGGGAGGTGTTGCACAGATACGCAGTATTTT
CDR3 protein: CASSRWTSGRCCTDTQYF

J gene: TRBJ2-1
D gene: TRBD1
clone size: -
V gene: TRBV7-9
CDR3 DNA: TGTGCCAGCAGCTTAGGACAGGGAAAACATGAGCAGTTCTTC
CDR3 protein: CASSLGQGKHEQFF

J gene: TRBJ1-2
D gene: -
clone size: once
V gene: TRBV25-1
CDR3 DNA: TGTGCCAGCAAGGGGGACGGCACCTCCTATGGCTACACCTTC
CDR3 protein: CASKGDGTSYGYTF

J gene: TRBJ1-1
D gene: -
clone size: -
V gene: TRBV7-8
CDR3 DNA: TGTGCCAGCAGTCAGGATGCCACTGAAGCTTTCTTT
CDR3 protein: CASSQDATEAFF

J gene: TRBJ2-7
D gene: TRBD2
clone size: -
V gene: TRBV4-1
CDR3 DNA: TGCGCCAGCAGCCAAGACCCAGGGACTACCTACGAGCAGTACTTC
CDR3 protein: CASSQDPGTTYEQYF

J gene: TRBJ2-7
D gene: -
clone size: -
V gene: TRBV11-2
CDR3 DNA: TGTGCCAGCAGCTTAGAAGGAGGTAGCCACTACGAGCAGTACTTC
CDR3 protein: CASSLEGGSHYEQYF

J gene: TRBJ2-2
D gene: -
clone size: -
V gene: TRBV30
CDR3 DNA: TGTGCCTGGAGTCCGATGCCAAGACAGGCCGGGGAGCTGTTTTTT
CDR3 protein: CAWSPMPRQAGELFF

J gene: TRBJ1-1
D gene: -
clone size: once
V gene: TRBV11-2
CDR3 DNA: TGTGCCAGCAGCCCGAGTGTGAACACTGAAGCTTTCTTT
CDR3 protein: CASSPSVNTEAFF

J gene: TRBJ1-1
D gene: TRBD1
clone size: -
V gene: TRBV28
CDR3 DNA: TGTGCCAGCAGTCCCCTCATACAGGGGACTGAAGCTTTCTTT
CDR3 protein: CASSPLIQGTEAFF

J gene: TRBJ2-7
D gene: TRBD2
clone size: -
V gene: TRBV4-2
CDR3 DNA: TGTGCCAGCAGCCAAGATATTGGCGGGGGGGCCATACTCGAGCAGTACTTC
CDR3 protein: CASSQDIGGGAILEQYF

J gene: TRBJ2-5
D gene: -
clone size: -
V gene: TRBV13
CDR3 DNA: TGTGCCAGCAGTTCCAGACTTGCGAACCTCCAAGAGACCCAGTACTTC
CDR3 protein: CASSSRLANLQETQYF

J gene: TRBJ1-3
D gene: -
clone size: once
V gene: TRBV2
CDR3 DNA: TGTGCCAGCAGTGAGAGTAGGGGTGGCACCATATATTTT
CDR3 protein: CASSESRGGTIYF